This T cell receptor (beta chain) was identified during a study of beta chain features in type 1 diabetes. Expressed TCRB transcripts got sequenced, as all isolated RNA was reverse transcribed. Clones were sequenced by immunoSEQ multiplex PCR, and TCRdb holds only the in-frame ones, with some missing. The repertoire holds under 300,000 clones, 16% seen once, with 0.085% in the top ten. Study outcomes and limitations: A closer apparent resemblance between naive, central memory and Treg TCRB repertoires was seen in patients than in healthy donors. All four CD4+ subsets of Type 1 diabetes patients contained TCRB CDR3s that were moderately but significantly shorter. Shorter templates may be favored by PCR, equally so in patients and controls. Insertion counts at VDJ junctions were lower in type 1 diabetes patients, who also showed more deletions there.

Donors contributed one heparinised blood draw apiece, averaging about 120 mL. Per germline, CDR1 MDHEN and CDR2 SYDVKM. The CDR3 runs 16 residues. Trimming took 4 bases from V and 1 from J; bases not matched to a gene: 7. As concerns this clone: Its specificity is unknown.

The sequence came from a man aged 30 to 45 with type 1 diabetes. Input material: naive CD4+ T cells from blood. The chain couples TRBV28 to TRBJ2-7; 10 bases map to TRBD2. The CDR3 is CASSSLTSGDSYEQYF. As DNA, the CDR3 is TGTGCCAGCAGTTCCCTTACTAGCGGGGATTCCTACGAGCAGTACTTC.